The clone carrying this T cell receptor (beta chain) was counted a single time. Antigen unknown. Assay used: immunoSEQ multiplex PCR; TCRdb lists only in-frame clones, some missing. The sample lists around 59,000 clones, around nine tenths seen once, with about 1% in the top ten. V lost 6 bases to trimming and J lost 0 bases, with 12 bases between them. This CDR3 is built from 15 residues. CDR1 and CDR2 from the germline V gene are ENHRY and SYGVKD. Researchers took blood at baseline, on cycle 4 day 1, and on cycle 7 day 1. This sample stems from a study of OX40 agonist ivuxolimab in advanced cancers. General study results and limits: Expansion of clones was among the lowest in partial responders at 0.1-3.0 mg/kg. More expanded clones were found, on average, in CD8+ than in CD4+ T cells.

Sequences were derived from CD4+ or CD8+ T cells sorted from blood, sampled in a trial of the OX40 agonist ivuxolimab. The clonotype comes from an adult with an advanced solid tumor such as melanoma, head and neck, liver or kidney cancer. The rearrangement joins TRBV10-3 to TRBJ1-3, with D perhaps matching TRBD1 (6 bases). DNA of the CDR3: TGTGCCATCAGACCAGGGACACTCTCTGGAAACACCATATATTTT. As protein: CAIRPGTLSGNTIYF.